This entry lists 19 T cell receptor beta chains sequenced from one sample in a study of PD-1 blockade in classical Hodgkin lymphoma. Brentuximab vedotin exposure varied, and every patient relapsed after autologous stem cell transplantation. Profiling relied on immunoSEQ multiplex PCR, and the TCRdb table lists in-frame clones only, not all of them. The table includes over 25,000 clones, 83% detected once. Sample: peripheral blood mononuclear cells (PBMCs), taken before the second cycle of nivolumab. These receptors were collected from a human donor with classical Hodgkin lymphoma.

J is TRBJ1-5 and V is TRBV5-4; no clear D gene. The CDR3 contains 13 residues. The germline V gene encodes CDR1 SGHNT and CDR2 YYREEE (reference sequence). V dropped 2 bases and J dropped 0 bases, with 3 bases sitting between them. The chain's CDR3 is CASSFGSNQPQHF. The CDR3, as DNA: TGTGCCAGCAGCTTCGGTAGCAATCAGCCCCAGCATTTT.

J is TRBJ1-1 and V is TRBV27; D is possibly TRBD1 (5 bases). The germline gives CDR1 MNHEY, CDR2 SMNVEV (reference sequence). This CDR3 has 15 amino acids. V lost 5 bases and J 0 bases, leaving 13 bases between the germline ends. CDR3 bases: TGTGCCAGCAGTCTTTCCGGGACGGTGAACACTGAAGCTTTCTTT. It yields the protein CASSLSGTVNTEAFF.

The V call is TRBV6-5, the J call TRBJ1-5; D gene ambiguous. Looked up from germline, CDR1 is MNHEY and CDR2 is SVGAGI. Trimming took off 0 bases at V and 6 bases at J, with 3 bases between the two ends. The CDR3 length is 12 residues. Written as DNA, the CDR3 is TGTGCCAGCAGTTACTCCACTCAGCCCCAGCATTTT. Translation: CASSYSTQPQHF.

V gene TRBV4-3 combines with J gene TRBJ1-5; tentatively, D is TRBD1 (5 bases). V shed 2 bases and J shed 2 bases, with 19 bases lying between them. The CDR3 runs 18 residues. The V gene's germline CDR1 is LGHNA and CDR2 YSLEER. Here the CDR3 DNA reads TGCGCCAGCAGCCAAACGACTCGGGACCTGGATGGCAATCAGCCCCAGCATTTT. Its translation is CASSQTTRDLDGNQPQHF.

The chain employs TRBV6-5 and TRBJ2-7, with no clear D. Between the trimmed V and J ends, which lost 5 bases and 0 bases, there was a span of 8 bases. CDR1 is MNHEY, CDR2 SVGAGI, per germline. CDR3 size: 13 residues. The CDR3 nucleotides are TGTGCCAGCAGTCGCCCGGGCTCCTACGAGCAGTACGTC. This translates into CASSRPGSYEQYV.

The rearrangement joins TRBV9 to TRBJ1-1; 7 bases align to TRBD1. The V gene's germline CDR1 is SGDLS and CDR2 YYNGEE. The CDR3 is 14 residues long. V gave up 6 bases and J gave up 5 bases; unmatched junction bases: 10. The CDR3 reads CASTPGAGGTEAFF. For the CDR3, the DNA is TGTGCCAGCACTCCAGGGGCAGGGGGTACTGAAGCTTTCTTT. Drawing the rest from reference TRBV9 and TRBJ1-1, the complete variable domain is DSGVTQTPKHLITATGQRVTLRCSPRSGDLSVYWYQQSLDQGLQFLIQYYNGEERAKGNILERFSAQQFPDLHSELNLSSLELGDSALYFCASTPGAGGTEAFFGQGTRLTVV.

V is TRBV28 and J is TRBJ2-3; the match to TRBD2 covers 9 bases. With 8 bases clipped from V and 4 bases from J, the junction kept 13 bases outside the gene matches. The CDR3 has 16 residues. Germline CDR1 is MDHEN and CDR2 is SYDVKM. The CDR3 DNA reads TGTGCCAGCCCCCCCCATAGCGGGAGCGGGGCAGATACGCAGTATTTT. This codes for CASPPHSGSGADTQYF.

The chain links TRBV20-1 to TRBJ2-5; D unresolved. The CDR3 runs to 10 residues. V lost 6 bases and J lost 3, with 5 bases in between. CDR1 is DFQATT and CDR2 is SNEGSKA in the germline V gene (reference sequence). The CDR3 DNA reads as TGCAGTGCGAGCAAAGAGACCCAGTACTTC. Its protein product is CSASKETQYF.

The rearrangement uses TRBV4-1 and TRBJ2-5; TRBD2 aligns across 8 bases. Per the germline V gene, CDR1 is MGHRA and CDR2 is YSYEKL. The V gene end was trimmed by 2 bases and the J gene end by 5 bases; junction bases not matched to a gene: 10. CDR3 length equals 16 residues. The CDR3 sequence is CASSQIVGGGTETQYF. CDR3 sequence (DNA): TGCGCCAGCAGCCAAATCGTGGGCGGGGGGACGGAGACCCAGTACTTC.

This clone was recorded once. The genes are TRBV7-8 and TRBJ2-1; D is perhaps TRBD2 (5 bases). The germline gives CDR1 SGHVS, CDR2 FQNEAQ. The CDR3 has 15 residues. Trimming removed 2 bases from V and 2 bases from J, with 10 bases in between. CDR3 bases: TGTGCCAGCAGCTTAATAGTAGCGCCCTACAATGAGCAGTTCTTC. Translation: CASSLIVAPYNEQFF.

For the CDR3, the DNA is TGCGCCAGCAGCCAAGTGGGGACGTTCGGCACTGAAGCTTTCTTT. Its protein product is CASSQVGTFGTEAFF. The chain has TRBV4-3 and TRBJ1-1; maybe TRBD1 (5 bases). CDR1 and CDR2 from the germline V gene are LGHNA and YSLEER. This CDR3 has 15 amino acids. V was trimmed by 1 base and J by 4 bases, leaving 13 bases between them.

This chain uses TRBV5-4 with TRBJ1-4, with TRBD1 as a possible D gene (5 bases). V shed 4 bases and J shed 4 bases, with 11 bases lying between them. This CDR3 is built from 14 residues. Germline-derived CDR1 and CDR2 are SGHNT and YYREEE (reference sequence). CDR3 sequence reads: CASSNRGINEKLFF. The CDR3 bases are TGTGCCAGCAGCAACCGGGGGATTAATGAAAAACTGTTTTTT.

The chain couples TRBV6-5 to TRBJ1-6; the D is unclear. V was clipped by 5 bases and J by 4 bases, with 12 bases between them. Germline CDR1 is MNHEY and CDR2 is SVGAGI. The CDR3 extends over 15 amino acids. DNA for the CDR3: TGTGCCAGCAGTACCTTCCGAGGGTATAATTCACCCCTCCACTTT. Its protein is CASSTFRGYNSPLHF.

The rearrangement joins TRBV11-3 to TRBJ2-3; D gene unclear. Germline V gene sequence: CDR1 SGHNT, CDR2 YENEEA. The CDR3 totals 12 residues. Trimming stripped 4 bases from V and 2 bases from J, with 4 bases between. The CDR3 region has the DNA TGTGCCAGCAGCTCATTCACAGATACGCAGTATTTT. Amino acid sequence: CASSSFTDTQYF.

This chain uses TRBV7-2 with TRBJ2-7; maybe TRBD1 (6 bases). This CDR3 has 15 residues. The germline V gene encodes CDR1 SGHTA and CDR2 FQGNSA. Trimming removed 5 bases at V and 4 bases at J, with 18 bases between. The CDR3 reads CASSLTRQETYEQYF. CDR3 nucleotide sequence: TGTGCCAGCAGCCTCACCCGACAGGAAACTTACGAGCAGTACTTC.

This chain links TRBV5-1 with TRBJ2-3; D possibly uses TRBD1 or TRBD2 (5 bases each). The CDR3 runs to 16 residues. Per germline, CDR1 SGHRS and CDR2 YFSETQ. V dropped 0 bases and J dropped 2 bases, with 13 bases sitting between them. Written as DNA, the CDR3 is TGCGCCAGCAGCTTGGCAGGGAGCTGGTACACAGATACGCAGTATTTT. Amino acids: CASSLAGSWYTDTQYF.

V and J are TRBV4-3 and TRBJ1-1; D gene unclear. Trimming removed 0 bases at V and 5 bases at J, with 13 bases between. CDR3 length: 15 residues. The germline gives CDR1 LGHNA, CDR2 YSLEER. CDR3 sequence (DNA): TGCGCCAGCAGCCAAGAAAGGGCGGGCGGTACTGAAGCTTTCTTT. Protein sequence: CASSQERAGGTEAFF.

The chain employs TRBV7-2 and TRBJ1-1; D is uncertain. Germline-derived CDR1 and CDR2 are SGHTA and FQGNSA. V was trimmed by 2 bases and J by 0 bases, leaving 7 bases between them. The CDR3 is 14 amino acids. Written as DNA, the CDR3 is TGTGCCAGCAGCTTAACGCAGGTGAACACTGAAGCTTTCTTT. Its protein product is CASSLTQVNTEAFF.

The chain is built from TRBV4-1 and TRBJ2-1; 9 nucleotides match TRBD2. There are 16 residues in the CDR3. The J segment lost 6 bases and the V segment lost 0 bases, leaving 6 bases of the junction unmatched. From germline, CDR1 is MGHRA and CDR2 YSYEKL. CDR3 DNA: TGCGCCAGCAGCCAAGATTTGGGAGCGGGAGGCAATGAGCAGTTCTTC. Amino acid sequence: CASSQDLGAGGNEQFF.